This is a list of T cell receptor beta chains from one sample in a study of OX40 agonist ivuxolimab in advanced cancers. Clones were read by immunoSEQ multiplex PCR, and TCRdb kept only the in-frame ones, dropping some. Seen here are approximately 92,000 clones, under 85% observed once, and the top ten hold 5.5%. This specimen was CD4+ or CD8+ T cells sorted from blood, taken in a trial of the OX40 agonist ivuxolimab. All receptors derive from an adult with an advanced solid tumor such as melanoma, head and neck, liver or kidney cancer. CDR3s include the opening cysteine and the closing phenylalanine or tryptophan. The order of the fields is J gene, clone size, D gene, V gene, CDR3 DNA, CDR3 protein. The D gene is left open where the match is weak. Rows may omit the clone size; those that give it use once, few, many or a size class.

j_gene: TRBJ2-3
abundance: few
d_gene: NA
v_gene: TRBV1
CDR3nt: TGCACCAGCAGCCAAGATCTGGTGGGTCCTAAGATGCAGTATTTT
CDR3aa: CTSSQDLVGPKMQYF

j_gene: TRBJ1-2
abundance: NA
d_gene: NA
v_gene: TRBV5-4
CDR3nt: TGTGCCAGCAGCGTAGTGGGGGGTAGTGGCTACACCTTC
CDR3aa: CASSVVGGSGYTF

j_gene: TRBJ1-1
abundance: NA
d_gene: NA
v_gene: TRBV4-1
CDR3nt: TGCGCCAGCAGCCAAGATCGGGGCTCGAACACTGAAGCTTTCTTT
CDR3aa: CASSQDRGSNTEAFF

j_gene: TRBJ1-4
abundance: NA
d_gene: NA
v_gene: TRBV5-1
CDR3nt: TGCGCCAGCAGCTTTGGGACAACTAATGAAAAACTGTTTTTT
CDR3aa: CASSFGTTNEKLFF

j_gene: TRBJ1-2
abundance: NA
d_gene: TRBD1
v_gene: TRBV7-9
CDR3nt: TGTGCCAGCAGCTTAGGACAGGGGGCCAACTATGGCTACACCTTC
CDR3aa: CASSLGQGANYGYTF

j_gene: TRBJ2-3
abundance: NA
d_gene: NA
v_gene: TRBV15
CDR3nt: TGTGCCACCAGCAGAGGAGACGGCTACACAGATACGCAGTATTTT
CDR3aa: CATSRGDGYTDTQYF

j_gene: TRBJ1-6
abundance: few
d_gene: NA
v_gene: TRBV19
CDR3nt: TGTGCCAGTAGTATTGGGGGTAATTCACCCCTCCACTTT
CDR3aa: CASSIGGNSPLHF

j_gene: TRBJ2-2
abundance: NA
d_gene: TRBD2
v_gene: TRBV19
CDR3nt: TGTGCCAGTAGTACCCCCCCGGGGGGACGCCCCGGGGAGCTGTTTTTT
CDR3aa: CASSTPPGGRPGELFF

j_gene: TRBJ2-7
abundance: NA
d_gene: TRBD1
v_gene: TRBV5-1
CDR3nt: TGCGCCAGCACCAAACCCGGACAGGGGACCGAGCAGTACTTC
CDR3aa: CASTKPGQGTEQYF

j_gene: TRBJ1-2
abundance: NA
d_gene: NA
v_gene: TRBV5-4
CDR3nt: TGTGCCAGCAGCCCCTGGCTGGGACGCAACTATGGCTACACCTTC
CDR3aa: CASSPWLGRNYGYTF

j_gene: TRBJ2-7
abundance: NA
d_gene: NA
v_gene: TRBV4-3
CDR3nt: TGCGCCAGCAGCCCCACACAGGGTACCTACGAGCAGTACTTC
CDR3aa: CASSPTQGTYEQYF

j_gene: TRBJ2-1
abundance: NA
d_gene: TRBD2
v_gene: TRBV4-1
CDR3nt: TGCGCCAGCAGCCTAAGAATTAGCGGGAGTTTAGAAGGTGAGCAGTTCTTC
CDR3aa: CASSLRISGSLEGEQFF

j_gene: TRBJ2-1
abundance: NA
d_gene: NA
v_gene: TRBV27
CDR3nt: TGTGCCAGCAGTTTTCGAAGCGGTTATTACAATGAGCAGTTCTTC
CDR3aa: CASSFRSGYYNEQFF

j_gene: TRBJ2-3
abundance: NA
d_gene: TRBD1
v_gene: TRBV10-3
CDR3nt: TGTGCCATCAGTGAGTGGTCCAGGGGGCAAGAAGATACGCAGTATTTT
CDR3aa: CAISEWSRGQEDTQYF

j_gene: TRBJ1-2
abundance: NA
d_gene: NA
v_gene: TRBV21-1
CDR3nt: TGTGCCAGCAGGAGGGGGACAGACTTGGACTATGGCTACACCTTC
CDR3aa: CASRRGTDLDYGYTF